The clone carrying this T cell receptor (beta chain) was recorded a few times. As yet, its antigen is unknown. TCRdb reprocessed the reads via MiXCR and lists one record per CDR3 protein. The table includes around 530,000 distinct CDR3 sequences, about a quarter detected once. This sample is part of a study of T cell repertoires in cytomegalovirus infection. Study context: Based on public TCR beta signatures, there were indications of CMV infection and of a matching HLA type. General study points: Dominating the ex vivo response were HLA-C-restricted CMV-specific TCR beta clonotypes. Cumulative frequency of public TCR beta families picked out carriers of CMV plus the relevant HLA.

V lost 5 bases to trimming and J lost 5 bases; unmatched junction nucleotides: 10. Per the germline V gene, CDR1 is MNHNY and CDR2 is SVGAGI (reference sequence). The length of the CDR3 is 16 residues. This rearrangement joins TRBV6-6 to TRBJ2-2; TRBD2 agrees at 8 bases. Sequenced material: PBMCs. This TCR was recovered from a human donor in good health (CMV status not recorded). Some clones in this sample may be carry-over from other donors' samples. CDR3 region: CASSPIGGGRTGELFF. CDR3 in DNA: TGTGCCAGCAGTCCCATCGGAGGCGGGAGGACCGGGGAGCTGTTTTTT.